This passage covers 30 T cell receptor beta chains from one sample sequenced in a study of CD8+ T cells in alopecia areata. cDNA reverse transcribed from extracted RNA served as the sequencing template. Method: immunoSEQ multiplex PCR; TCRdb's copy keeps in-frame clones and lacks some. The data list about 270,000 clones, none observed once; 0.9% to 1.5% falls to the top ten. Sorting relied on CD4, CD8alpha, NKG2D, NKG2ACE and other markers applied to pooled cutaneous lymph node cells. The sequencing input was CD4+ T cells sorted from a lymph node. Every receptor here comes from a C3H/HeJ mouse with alopecia areata. For this strain, the MHC haplotype corresponds to H2-k.

Only a few counts were recorded for this clone. Gene names and germline refer to mouse. The CDR3 goes on 4 residues after the read ends, and that part is filled in from the germline J gene. J is TRBJ2-5 and V is TRBV19, with D perhaps TRBD1 (5 bases). The CDR3 covers 13 residues. CDR1 and CDR2 from the germline V gene are FNHDT and SITEND (reference sequence). The V gene lost 6 bases and the J gene lost 0 bases, with 8 bases spanning the gap. The covered CDR3 bases are TGTGCCAGCACGACAGCTAACCAAGAC. This sequence encodes CASTTANQD. In full, the CDR3 is CASTTANQDTQYF.

This clone has just a few counts. Mouse gene names apply. The CDR3 end falls 4 residues outside the read, so it is completed with the germline J gene. This rearrangement joins TRBV19 to TRBJ1-4, with no clear D. The CDR3 is 12 amino acids. The germline V gene encodes CDR1 FNHDT and CDR2 SITEND (reference sequence). CDR3 DNA, as far as it was read: TGTGCCAGCACCAGACTGGCCGAA. Protein product: CASTRLAE. The whole CDR3 protein is CASTRLAERLFF.

In its sample, this clone was seen a few times. Gene names refer to mouse genes. The CDR3 end is not reached by the read, which stops 4 residues before it; the germline J gene fills it in. The same CDR3 is also encoded by other DNA sequences in this sample. The rearrangement joins TRBV19 to TRBJ2-3, with 8 bases fitting TRBD2. This CDR3 has 16 amino acids. V was clipped by 4 bases and J by 0 bases; unmatched bases: 7. The germline V gene encodes CDR1 FNHDT and CDR2 SITEND (reference sequence). CDR3 protein: CASSLRTGSSAETLYF. The DNA read from the CDR3 is TGTGCCAGCAGTCTCCGGACTGGGTCTAGTGCAGAA.

For this clone: The gene names here belong to mouse. The missing CDR3 end, 4 residues past where the read stops, is filled in from the germline J gene. V usage is TRBV5 and J usage is TRBJ2-7; 13 bases map to TRBD2. The CDR3 sequence is 16 residues long. V dropped 2 bases and J dropped 3; count of bases not matched to a gene: 4. Germline V lookup: CDR1 LGHNA, CDR2 YNLKQL (reference sequence). CDR3 amino acids: CASSQLRDWGGYEQYF. Partial CDR3 DNA: TGTGCCAGCAGCCAACTCCGGGACTGGGGGGGCTAT.

A word on this clone: Gene names are the mouse ones. Read sequence stops 4 residues before the CDR3 end, and the germline J gene provides the missing end. The rearrangement links TRBV13-3 to TRBJ1-1; TRBD1 matches 9 bases. V shed 4 bases, J shed 3 bases, and the junction held 4 bases outside the gene matches. The CDR3 length is 14 residues. The germline CDR1 and CDR2 sequences are NNHDY and SYVADS. Partial CDR3 DNA: TGTGCCAGCAGTTGGGACAGGGAGCACACA. The encoded protein is CASSWDREHT. The whole CDR3 region reads CASSWDREHTEVFF.

This clone was recorded a few times. The listed genes are named as in mouse. The missing CDR3 end, 4 residues past where the read stops, is filled in from the germline J gene. Additional DNA sequences in this sample encode the identical CDR3. This chain joins TRBV13-1 and TRBJ2-3; D is possibly TRBD1 (5 bases). Germline-derived CDR1 and CDR2 are NSHNY and SYGAGN. The CDR3 covers 16 residues. Trimming cost V 0 bases and J 0 bases, with 11 bases left between them. The part of the CDR3 DNA that was read is TGTGCCAGCAGTGATGCCCGGACAACTAGTGCAGAA. As protein: CASSDARTTSAE. The complete CDR3 sequence is CASSDARTTSAETLYF.

Comment on this clone: Mouse gene names apply. The observed sequence ends 4 residues before the CDR3 terminus, with the missing tail filled in from the germline J gene. V is TRBV13-2 and J is TRBJ2-5, with 8 bases fitting TRBD1. Looked up from germline, CDR1 is NNHNN and CDR2 is SYGAGS (reference sequence). The CDR3 loop spans 14 amino acids. This chain's CDR3 is CASGDNTGGDTQYF. The sequenced part of the CDR3 DNA is TGTGCCAGCGGTGATAACACAGGGGGAGAC.

Turning to this clone: Gene names refer to mouse genes. The read falls 4 residues short of the CDR3 end, and the missing part is taken from the germline J gene. The chain links TRBV19 to TRBJ2-5; TRBD1 matches at 11 bases. Germline-derived CDR1 and CDR2 are FNHDT and SITEND (reference sequence). The CDR3 is 13 amino acids. The CDR3 bases that were read are TGTGCCAGCAGTTGGGACAGGGGGGAC. Encoded protein: CASSWDRGD. In full, the CDR3 reads CASSWDRGDTQYF.

This clone was found a few times. Genes here carry mouse names. From the germline J gene comes the end of the CDR3, since the read stops 4 residues before it. Other DNA sequences within the sample encode an identical CDR3. The chain has TRBV1 and TRBJ2-5; perhaps TRBD2 as D (6 bases). This CDR3 has 15 residues. Trimming pared 3 bases from V and 2 bases from J, leaving 12 bases between. Germline CDR1 and CDR2: NSQYPW and LRSPGD (reference sequence). The sequenced CDR3 bases are TGCACCTGCAGTGCCCCCTCGGGGGGCCAAGAC. Translating it yields CTCSAPSGGQD. The full-length CDR3 reads as CTCSAPSGGQDTQYF.

This clone was seen a handful of times. Gene names are mouse gene names. The DNA ends 4 residues before the CDR3 does, and the rest of the CDR3 is filled in from the germline J gene. The sample has other DNA sequences that encode this CDR3 too. The chain employs TRBV19 and TRBJ2-7, with D perhaps matching TRBD1 (5 bases). V was shortened by 5 bases and J by 1 base, with 7 bases between the two germline ends. CDR1 is FNHDT, CDR2 SITEND, per germline (reference sequence). The CDR3 extends over 12 amino acids. CDR3 region: CASRDSSYEQYF. The CDR3 bases that were read are TGTGCCAGCAGAGACAGTTCCTAT.

This clone was counted only a few times. Genes and germline are mouse. The CDR3 extends 4 residues past the end of the read, so its final part is completed from the germline J gene. This sample also contains other DNA sequences that code for the same CDR3. The V and J genes are TRBV13-1 and TRBJ2-1; a weak D match, TRBD1 (6 bases). The germline V and J ends were trimmed by 2 bases and 5 bases, with 8 bases remaining between them. Germline CDR1 reads NSHNY; CDR2 reads SYGAGN. The CDR3 spans 13 residues. CDR3 DNA, as far as it was read: TGTGCCAGCAGTGACAGGGGCGATGCT. Translated: CASSDRGDA. The whole CDR3 protein reads CASSDRGDAEQFF.

The table lists this clone with a few counts. Gene names refer to mouse genes. Read sequence stops 4 residues before the CDR3 end, and the germline J gene provides the missing end. The V gene is TRBV5, the J gene TRBJ2-7; 9 bases match TRBD2. The CDR3 is made up of 15 amino acids. CDR1 is LGHNA, CDR2 YNLKQL, per germline (reference sequence). V gave up 3 bases and J gave up 3 bases; unmatched junction bases: 6. CDR3 sequence reads: CASSQTNWGVYEQYF. The DNA read from the CDR3 is TGTGCCAGCAGCCAGACTAACTGGGGGGTCTAT.

To note about this clone: Gene names follow the mouse nomenclature. The CDR3 end is not reached by the read, which stops 4 residues before it; the germline J gene fills it in. J is TRBJ2-1 and V is TRBV5; 10 nucleotides agree with TRBD2. The V gene end was trimmed by 4 bases and the J gene end by 1 base; junction bases not matched to a gene: 4. The CDR3 has 16 amino acids. Germline V CDR1 and CDR2: LGHNA, YNLKQL (reference sequence). The CDR3 bases that were read are TGTGCCAGCAGCCCGGGGACTGGGGTCAACTATGCT. Translation: CASSPGTGVNYA. The whole CDR3 reads CASSPGTGVNYAEQFF.

This clone was recorded a few times. These gene names are mouse names. The read ends 4 residues before the CDR3 terminus; that terminus is restored from the germline J gene. The rearrangement uses TRBV13-1 and TRBJ2-5; TRBD2 aligns across 9 bases. Germline CDR1 and CDR2: NSHNY and SYGAGN. V lost 5 bases and J lost 0; bases outside the gene matches: 7. This CDR3 contains 16 residues. Partial CDR3 DNA: TGTGCCAGCAGCCTCTCGACTGGGGGTAACCAAGAC. It codes for CASSLSTGGNQD. The entire CDR3 sequence reads CASSLSTGGNQDTQYF.

This clone was detected a few times. These gene names are mouse names. The CDR3 is cut off 4 residues early in the read; its end comes from the germline J gene. The chain joins TRBV13-3 to TRBJ2-5; 8 bases map to TRBD2. CDR1 and CDR2 from the germline V gene are NNHDY and SYVADS. This CDR3 region has 13 residues. The sequenced part of the CDR3 DNA is TGTGCCAGCAGTGGGGGGGGGCTGGAC. As protein: CASSGGGLD. The entire CDR3 is CASSGGGLDTQYF.

Regarding this clone: The genes and germline here are from mouse. The read is 4 residues too short to cover the CDR3 end, so that end is filled in from the germline J gene. The chain links TRBV5 to TRBJ1-1, with 7 bases fitting TRBD1. The CDR3 length is 15 residues. Germline CDR1 is LGHNA and CDR2 is YNLKQL (reference sequence). J was trimmed by 4 bases and V by 0 bases; bases with no gene match: 5. The CDR3 DNA, read in part, is TGTGCCAGCAGCCAAGATTGGACAGGTTCCACA. Translated: CASSQDWTGST. The CDR3 in full is CASSQDWTGSTEVFF.

Details on this clone: Germline and genes: mouse. The DNA ends 4 residues before the CDR3 does, and the rest of the CDR3 is filled in from the germline J gene. The genes are TRBV31 and TRBJ2-3; D remains unclear. This CDR3 comprises 10 residues. Germline V gene data show CDR1 as GKSSPN and CDR2 as SITVG. The germline V and J ends were trimmed by 6 bases and 4 bases, with 5 bases remaining between them. The CDR3 reads CACLTETLYF. The part of the CDR3 DNA that was read is TGTGCCTGCCTAACAGAA.

About this clone itself: Genes and germline come from the mouse. The read terminates 4 residues before the CDR3 end, so the remaining end is supplied by the germline J gene. V and J are TRBV5 and TRBJ2-5; D may be TRBD1 (5 bases). Per the germline V gene, CDR1 is LGHNA and CDR2 is YNLKQL (reference sequence). The ends were cut back, 2 bases at V and 0 bases at J, with 12 bases in the middle. The CDR3 is made up of 16 amino acids. The CDR3 DNA, read in part, is TGTGCCAGCAGCCAACAGGGAGGGGAGAACCAAGAC. Amino acids: CASSQQGGENQD. From start to end, the CDR3 is CASSQQGGENQDTQYF.

This clone has a handful of counts. Germline and genes here are mouse. The CDR3 end lies 4 residues beyond the end of the read and is filled in from the germline J gene. The chain recombines TRBV19 with TRBJ2-3; 8 positions match TRBD2. The ends lost 5 bases at V and 4 bases at J; junction bases unmatched: 9. This CDR3 has 15 amino acids. Germline V gene lookup returns CDR1 FNHDT and CDR2 SITEND (reference sequence). The part of the CDR3 DNA that was read is TGTGCCAGCAGCCAAGGACTGGGTGGTACAGAA. Protein product: CASSQGLGGTE. The entire CDR3 protein is CASSQGLGGTETLYF. Variable domain in full (rest from reference TRBV19 and TRBJ2-3): GGIITQTPKFLIGQEGQKLTLKCQQNFNHDTMYWYRQDSGKGLRLIYYSITENDLQKGDLSEGYDASREKKSSFSLTVTSAQKNEMAVFLCASSQGLGGTETLYFGSGTRLTVL.

With regard to this clone: All gene names here are mouse names. The CDR3 is cut off 4 residues early in the read; its end comes from the germline J gene. The same CDR3 also results from other DNA sequences found in this sample. The V gene is TRBV1, the J gene TRBJ2-7; 11 bases fit TRBD1. The CDR3 loop spans 14 amino acids. Germline V CDR1 and CDR2: NSQYPW, LRSPGD (reference sequence). This CDR3 reads CTCSAGTGGYEQYF. The covered CDR3 bases are TGCACCTGCAGCGCCGGGACAGGGGGGTAT.

About this clone itself: Gene labels here are mouse ones. From the germline J gene comes the end of the CDR3, since the read stops 4 residues before it. The rearrangement joins TRBV17 to TRBJ2-5; TRBD2 agrees at 8 bases. Germline assignment: CDR1 MNHDT and CDR2 YYDKIL. J gave up 2 bases and V 6 bases, and 4 bases lay outside the gene matches. The CDR3 contains 14 residues. The CDR3 spells CASSKWGGQDTQYF. CDR3 DNA, as far as it was read: TGTGCTAGCAGCAAATGGGGGGGCCAAGAC.

Remarks on this clone: Germline and genes: mouse. The CDR3 extends 4 residues past the end of the read, so its final part is completed from the germline J gene. The chain links TRBV19 to TRBJ2-3; weak D call: TRBD1 (6 bases). With 1 base removed from V and 0 bases from J, the gap between germline ends came to 9 bases. Germline CDR1 reads FNHDT; CDR2 reads SITEND (reference sequence). This CDR3 is built from 15 residues. The CDR3 is CASSIRTVSAETLYF. The covered CDR3 bases are TGTGCCAGCAGTATACGGACAGTTAGTGCAGAA.

A note on this clone: The gene names given are mouse names. Read sequence stops 4 residues before the CDR3 end, and the germline J gene provides the missing end. The chain has TRBV13-1 and TRBJ2-7, with D unresolved. The CDR3 is 13 residues long. Germline V gene sequence: CDR1 NSHNY, CDR2 SYGAGN. The CDR3 bases that were read are TGTGCCAGCAGTGATGTGGTGGTTTAT. This codes for CASSDVVVY. The CDR3 in full is CASSDVVVYEQYF.

Concerning this clone: Germline and genes here are mouse. The missing CDR3 end, 4 residues past where the read stops, is filled in from the germline J gene. The chain employs TRBV14 and TRBJ2-5; 7 positions match TRBD1. Germline lookup yields CDR1 SGHDT and CDR2 FRDEAV. CDR3 length: 14 amino acids. After removal of 5 bases from V and 0 bases from J, the junction contained 3 bases not matched to a gene. The sequenced CDR3 bases are TGTGCCAGCAGACGGGGACAGAACCAAGAC. Protein product: CASRRGQNQD. The whole CDR3 is CASRRGQNQDTQYF. The full variable domain, with the rest looked up from reference TRBV14 and TRBJ2-5, is EAGVTQSPRYAVLQEGQAVSFWCDPISGHDTLYWYQQPRDQGPQLLVYFRDEAVIDNSQLPSDRFSAVRPKGTNSTLKIQSAKQGDTATYLCASRRGQNQDTQYFGPGTRLLVL.

This clone was counted a few times. Mouse germline and gene names are used. Coverage ceases 3 residues before the CDR3 finishes, and the germline J gene fills in the end. This chain connects TRBV19 to TRBJ1-6, with TRBD1 matching 8 bases. TRBJ1-6 is recorded as an ORF, its role being uncertain. The CDR3 extends over 16 amino acids. Germline CDR1 is FNHDT and CDR2 is SITEND (reference sequence). The V gene end was trimmed by 0 bases and the J gene end by 3 bases; junction bases not matched to a gene: 2. CDR3 DNA, as far as it was read: TGTGCCAGCAGTATAGAGACAGGGGACTATAATTCGCCC. Translation gives CASSIETGDYNSP. The entire CDR3 protein is CASSIETGDYNSPLYF.

As regards this clone: The genes are named according to mouse. The read is 4 residues too short to cover the CDR3 end, so that end is filled in from the germline J gene. Other nucleotide sequences from this sample produce the same CDR3. The V gene is TRBV13-1, the J gene TRBJ2-7; D perhaps matches TRBD1 (7 bases). The CDR3 is made up of 13 amino acids. Germline CDR1 reads NSHNY; CDR2 reads SYGAGN. The CDR3 bases that were read are TGTGCCAGCAGTGATAGGGGGCCTTAT. It is translated as CASSDRGPY. The whole CDR3 sequence reads CASSDRGPYEQYF.

A note on this clone: Mouse gene names and germline throughout. Read sequence stops 4 residues before the CDR3 end, and the germline J gene provides the missing end. J is TRBJ1-1 and V is TRBV5, with a possible D match to TRBD1 (6 bases). The germline V gene has CDR1 LGHNA and CDR2 YNLKQL (reference sequence). The CDR3 consists of 13 residues. CDR3 loop: CASSQDGGREVFF. The sequenced CDR3 bases are TGTGCCAGCAGCCAAGACGGGGGGCGA.

This clone has at least ten counts. Each gene name is a mouse one. This specimen includes other DNA sequences encoding the same CDR3. The CDR3 protein is CASSILGANTGQLYF. CDR3 DNA, as far as it was read: TGTGCCAGCAGTATACTGGGGGCAAACACCGGG. J is TRBJ2-2 and V is TRBV19, with 7 positions matching TRBD2. The read falls 4 residues short of the CDR3 end, and the missing part is taken from the germline J gene. The CDR3 runs 15 residues. Losses at the gene ends were 1 base for V and 0 bases for J; bases not matched to a gene: 0. Germline CDR1 and CDR2: FNHDT and SITEND (reference sequence).

There are a few counts of this clone. Gene names follow the mouse nomenclature. Read data end 4 residues before the CDR3 end; the end is taken from the germline J gene. Other DNA sequences in the same sample also yield this CDR3. This chain joins TRBV13-3 and TRBJ2-5; D is unclear. The V gene's germline CDR1 is NNHDY and CDR2 SYVADS. The CDR3 length is 13 residues. Trimming took off 2 bases at V and 0 bases at J, with 4 bases between the two ends. CDR3: CASSEQNQDTQYF. The part of the CDR3 DNA that was read is TGTGCCAGCAGTGAACAAAACCAAGAC.

On this clone: Mouse names are used for the genes. The read finishes 4 residues shy of the CDR3 end, and the germline J gene is used to complete it. The rearrangement uses TRBV29 and TRBJ2-7, with a weak D call TRBD1 (6 bases). V dropped 1 base and J dropped 3 bases, with 7 bases sitting between them. The CDR3 is 13 amino acids. Per germline, CDR1 MSHET and CDR2 SYDVDS. Partial CDR3 DNA: TGTGCTAGCAGTTTATGGGACAACTAT. Its translation is CASSLWDNY. The full CDR3 sequence reads CASSLWDNYEQYF.